One and the same sample provided the 27 T cell receptor beta chains below, sequenced in a study of OX40 agonist ivuxolimab in advanced cancers. Measured with immunoSEQ multiplex PCR; TCRdb has only the in-frame clones, and not every one. The sample comprises tens of thousands of clones, less than 80% of which are singletons, and around 13% rests with the top ten. Sequenced here: CD4+ or CD8+ T cells sorted from blood, sampled in a trial of the OX40 agonist ivuxolimab. These receptors were collected from an adult with an advanced solid tumor such as melanoma, head and neck, liver or kidney cancer.

V usage is TRBV6-6 and J usage is TRBJ2-7; TRBD1 is a possible D gene (8 bases). Germline V lookup: CDR1 MNHNY, CDR2 SVGAGI (reference sequence). V lost 2 bases, J lost 6 bases, and 14 bases lay in between. The CDR3 loop spans 14 amino acids. CDR3 sequence: CASSYQQGGSEQYF. In DNA form, the CDR3 reads TGTGCCAGCAGTTACCAACAGGGGGGGTCCGAGCAGTACTTC.

The genes are TRBV28 and TRBJ2-2; 9 bases agree with TRBD2. The V and J ends lost 2 bases and 5 bases, in that order; junction bases with no gene match: 3. CDR3 length: 15 residues. In germline, CDR1 is MDHEN, CDR2 SYDVKM. The CDR3 DNA is TGTGCCAGCAGTTTACCGACTAGCGGTACCGGGGAGCTGTTTTTT. Translating it yields CASSLPTSGTGELFF.

In this sample, this clone turned up a few times. The J gene is TRBJ1-3, the V gene TRBV14, with D unclear. The CDR3 spans 12 residues. Trimming removed 7 bases from V and 0 bases from J, with 4 bases in between. Per the germline V gene, CDR1 is SGHDN and CDR2 is FVKESK. The CDR3 region is CASKFSGNTIYF. In DNA, the CDR3 is TGTGCCAGCAAGTTCTCTGGAAACACCATATATTTT.

The chain combines TRBV19 with TRBJ1-5; TRBD1 matches at 9 bases. CDR3 length: 15 residues. Germline trimming cut 5 bases from V and 5 bases from J; bases unmatched to any gene: 7. Germline assignment: CDR1 LNHDA and CDR2 SQIVND (reference sequence). The CDR3 DNA reads TGTGCCAGTAGTCCCTCCTGGACAGGGGATCAGCCCCAGCATTTT. It translates to CASSPSWTGDQPQHF.

The rearrangement uses TRBV2 and TRBJ2-1; no definite D call. This CDR3 is built from 12 residues. V lost 7 bases to trimming and J lost 7 bases, with 11 bases between them. CDR1 is SNHLY, CDR2 FYNNEI, per germline. The CDR3 DNA reads TGTGCCAGCAACCTGGATCATAATGAGCAGTTCTTC. It specifies CASNLDHNEQFF.

The chain couples TRBV15 to TRBJ1-4; D call uncertain. Looked up from germline, CDR1 is LNHNV and CDR2 is YYDKDF (reference sequence). The germline V and J ends were trimmed by 3 bases and 16 bases, with 15 bases remaining between them. The CDR3 has 12 amino acids. The CDR3 is CATSSLKGTSFF. The CDR3 region has the DNA TGTGCCACCAGCAGTCTCAAGGGAACTTCGTTTTTT.

The chain combines TRBV30 with TRBJ1-3, with a weak D call TRBD1 (5 bases). Germline V lookup: CDR1 GTSNPN, CDR2 SVGIG (reference sequence). V lost 2 bases, J lost 3 bases, and 14 bases lay in between. CDR3 size: 15 residues. The CDR3 DNA is TGTGCCTGGAGTCCCAGGCGGGGGTATGGAAACACCATATATTTT. It codes for CAWSPRRGYGNTIYF.

This chain uses TRBV4-1 with TRBJ2-2; D call uncertain. The V end was cut by 0 bases, the J end by 8 bases, with 7 bases between. This CDR3 is built from 13 residues. CDR1 MGHRA and CDR2 YSYEKL come from the germline V gene. CDR3 region: CASSQESNGELFF. As DNA, the CDR3 is TGCGCCAGCAGCCAAGAGAGTAATGGGGAGCTGTTTTTT.

The chain combines TRBV11-2 with TRBJ2-1; perhaps TRBD2 as D (6 bases). Trimming took off 5 bases at V and 8 bases at J, with 16 bases between the two ends. CDR3 size: 14 residues. Germline V gene sequence: CDR1 SGHAT, CDR2 FQNNGV. This chain's CDR3 is CASSPVGGGDEQFF. CDR3 bases: TGTGCCAGCAGCCCGGTCGGGGGAGGAGATGAGCAGTTCTTC.

This chain links TRBV7-9 with TRBJ2-3, with no clear D. The CDR3 totals 13 residues. Germline assignment: CDR1 SEHNR and CDR2 FQNEAQ (reference sequence). The germline V and J ends were trimmed by 3 bases and 5 bases, with 9 bases remaining between them. CDR3 sequence (DNA): TGTGCCAGCAGCTTTCTCGGTGGAGATACGCAGTATTTT. Translating gives CASSFLGGDTQYF.

This clone was seen only a few times. The chain joins TRBV5-1 to TRBJ1-5; D gene ambiguous. The CDR3 consists of 13 residues. Trimming cost V 5 bases and J 7 bases, with 13 bases left between them. Germline CDR1 reads SGHRS; CDR2 reads YFSETQ. The CDR3: CASRLTDGQPQHF. The CDR3 nucleotides are TGCGCCAGCAGACTCACGGACGGCCAGCCCCAGCATTTT. Based on the CDR3 plus reference TRBV5-1 and TRBJ1-5, the full variable domain is KAGVTQTPRYLIKTRGQQVTLSCSPISGHRSVSWYQQTPGQGLQFLFEYFSETQRNKGNFPGRFSGRQFSNSRSEMNVSTLELGDSALYLCASRLTDGQPQHFGDGTRLSIL.

This clone turned up a few times. The J gene is TRBJ2-2, the V gene TRBV11-2, with D maybe TRBD1 (5 bases). V shed 5 bases and J shed 0 bases, with 13 bases lying between them. The germline gives CDR1 SGHAT, CDR2 FQNNGV. The CDR3 sequence is 16 residues long. CDR3 protein: CASSPISGPNTGELFF. Here the CDR3 DNA reads TGTGCCAGCAGCCCCATCTCAGGGCCGAACACCGGGGAGCTGTTTTTT.

The chain is built from TRBV29-1 and TRBJ1-2; no firm D call. V was shortened by 2 bases and J by 2 bases, with 12 bases between the two germline ends. There are 14 residues in the CDR3. Germline V CDR1 and CDR2: SQVTM, ANQGSEA. CDR3 bases: TGCAGCGTTGAACCGCGAGGCCGAAACTATGGCTACACCTTC. Protein sequence: CSVEPRGRNYGYTF.

The J gene is TRBJ1-2, the V gene TRBV5-6; TRBD1 matches at 9 bases. Per the germline V gene, CDR1 is SGHDT and CDR2 is YYEEEE. This CDR3 is built from 16 residues. The junction had 11 bases not matched to a gene; V was cut back by 4 bases and J by 4 bases. The CDR3 coding sequence is TGTGCCAGCAGCCCGGACAGGGGAGAGGCAGGCTATGGCTACACCTTC. It translates to CASSPDRGEAGYGYTF.

V is TRBV5-1 and J is TRBJ1-1; the D is unclear. The CDR3 contains 9 residues. Germline V gives CDR1 SGHRS, CDR2 YFSETQ. CDR3 protein: CAYTAEAFF. DNA for the CDR3: TGCGCTTACACCGCTGAAGCTTTCTTT. Using reference TRBV5-1 and TRBJ1-1 for the parts outside the CDR3, the full variable domain is KAGVTQTPRYLIKTRGQQVTLSCSPISGHRSVSWYQQTPGQGLQFLFEYFSETQRNKGNFPGRFSGRQFSNSRSEMNVSTLELGDSALYLCAYTAEAFFGQGTRLTVV.

The rearrangement joins TRBV2 to TRBJ2-5; D uncertain. Per the germline V gene, CDR1 is SNHLY and CDR2 is FYNNEI. CDR3 size: 14 residues. V was pared by 8 bases and J by 5 bases, with 18 bases between. The CDR3 DNA follows: TGTGCCAGCTCACGAGCCCACGCCCCGGAGACCCAGTACTTC. The encoded protein is CASSRAHAPETQYF.

There are a few counts of this clone. CDR3 loop: CASSGGGTNTGELFF. In DNA, the CDR3 is TGTGCCAGCAGTGGGGGCGGGACGAACACCGGGGAGCTGTTTTTT. This chain joins TRBV2 and TRBJ2-2; a possible D gene is TRBD2 (6 bases). CDR3 length: 15 amino acids. The V gene's germline CDR1 is SNHLY and CDR2 FYNNEI. Trimming left V 4 bases short and J 0 bases short, with 9 bases between. Full variable domain (remainder filled in from reference TRBV2 and TRBJ2-2): EPEVTQTPSHQVTQMGQEVILRCVPISNHLYFYWYRQILGQKVEFLVSFYNNEISEKSEIFDDQFSVERPDGSNFTLKIRSTKLEDSAMYFCASSGGGTNTGELFFGEGSRLTVL.

The chain combines TRBV9 with TRBJ2-5; the match to TRBD1 covers 7 bases. Germline values: CDR1 SGDLS, CDR2 YYNGEE. V gave up 4 bases and J gave up 1 base; unmatched junction bases: 10. The CDR3 has 16 residues. For the CDR3, the DNA is TGTGCCAGCAGCACCCCGACAGGGACCTCCCAAGAGACCCAGTACTTC. Its protein product is CASSTPTGTSQETQYF.

V is TRBV28 and J is TRBJ1-4, with no clear D. Germline CDR1 reads MDHEN; CDR2 reads SYDVKM. Trimming removed 5 bases from V and 0 bases from J, with 10 bases in between. This CDR3 is 15 amino acids long. This chain's CDR3 is CASSPRWATNEKLFF. The CDR3 DNA reads as TGTGCCAGCAGTCCGCGTTGGGCAACTAATGAAAAACTGTTTTTT.

This clone was seen more than once but under ten times. This chain joins TRBV9 and TRBJ2-2; the match to TRBD2 covers 9 bases. CDR1 SGDLS and CDR2 YYNGEE come from the germline V gene. The CDR3 contains 14 residues. Trimming cost V 7 bases and J 6 bases; bases outside gene matches: 7. The CDR3 DNA follows: TGTGCCAGCGATCGAGGCGGGAGGGCCGGGGAGCTGTTTTTT. Its protein product is CASDRGGRAGELFF.

The chain links TRBV21-1 to TRBJ2-7; whether TRBD2, the table's D call, matches the DNA was not checked. TRBV21-1 is designated a pseudogene. CDR3 length: 14 amino acids. This CDR3 is CASSRPDLMDEQYF. CDR3 coding DNA: TGTGCCAGCAGCCGCCCCGATCTAATGGACGAGCAGTACTTC.

The chain carries TRBV7-9 and TRBJ2-1; 9 positions agree with TRBD2. The germline CDR1 and CDR2 sequences are SEHNR and FQNEAQ (reference sequence). The CDR3 contains 16 residues. Trimming at V came to 1 base and at J to 7 bases, leaving 8 bases not matched to a gene. The CDR3 protein is CASSLVPSGMKNEQFF. DNA for the CDR3: TGTGCCAGCAGCTTAGTTCCTAGCGGGATGAAGAATGAGCAGTTCTTC.

This chain uses TRBV5-1 with TRBJ1-4; 7 nucleotides align to TRBD1. The germline V gene encodes CDR1 SGHRS and CDR2 YFSETQ. The length of the CDR3 is 15 residues. The V and J ends lost 6 bases and 5 bases, in that order; junction bases with no gene match: 10. CDR3 sequence: CASTLGSTGNEKLFF. CDR3 DNA: TGCGCCAGCACCCTGGGGTCGACAGGGAATGAAAAACTGTTTTTT. Together with reference TRBV5-1 and TRBJ1-4, the CDR3 gives the full variable domain: KAGVTQTPRYLIKTRGQQVTLSCSPISGHRSVSWYQQTPGQGLQFLFEYFSETQRNKGNFPGRFSGRQFSNSRSEMNVSTLELGDSALYLCASTLGSTGNEKLFFGSGTQLSVL.

CDR3 DNA sequence: TGTGCCAGCAGGGGGTGGACCTATGGCTACACCTTC. Its translation is CASRGWTYGYTF. This rearrangement joins TRBV2 to TRBJ1-2, with no clear D. Per germline, CDR1 SNHLY and CDR2 FYNNEI. V lost 6 bases to trimming and J lost 4 bases, with 9 bases between them. The CDR3 covers 12 residues.

The rearrangement links TRBV6-1 to TRBJ1-3; D unresolved. The CDR3 consists of 14 residues. V was trimmed by 8 bases and J by 6 bases, leaving 17 bases between them. Germline CDR1 reads MNHNS; CDR2 reads SASEGT. In nucleotides, the CDR3 is TGTGCCAGCTTACCACCGGCTCGGGCAAACACCATATATTTT. It yields the protein CASLPPARANTIYF.

The chain carries TRBV7-6 and TRBJ2-2; no clear D gene. With 5 bases removed from V and 3 bases from J, the gap between germline ends came to 13 bases. The CDR3 is made up of 15 amino acids. Germline CDR1 is SGHVS and CDR2 is FNYEAQ. The CDR3 DNA follows: TGTGCCAGCAGCCCTAAAGGGATTTACACCGGGGAGCTGTTTTTT. Amino acid sequence: CASSPKGIYTGELFF.

The chain is built from TRBV6-6 and TRBJ2-1; TRBD2 matches 11 bases. Germline V gives CDR1 MNHNY, CDR2 SVGAGI (reference sequence). With 6 bases clipped from V and 9 bases from J, the junction kept 7 bases outside the gene matches. This CDR3 contains 14 residues. The CDR3 region is CASSLTSGSLEQFF. DNA of the CDR3: TGTGCCAGCAGCCTTACTAGCGGGAGTCTTGAGCAGTTCTTC.